The TCR beta chain described here comes from a study of T cell responses to AZD1222 COVID-19 vaccine. General observations from the study: The donors showed a predominance of white British ancestry and of females, with possible underestimation of clonal diversity. Targets within unmutated variant regions were reportedly found for nearly half of spike-specific TCRs. Baseline testing showed seropositivity in only a handful of AZD1222 recipients.

TCRdb keeps only in-frame clones here, not all; method: immunoSEQ multiplex PCR. Here the sample spans 95,000 to 100,000 clones, 85% to 90% being singletons. In regard to this clone: The antigen is not known.

This CDR3 has 15 amino acids. Germline loops: CDR1 SGHDT, CDR2 YYEEEE. V lost 1 base to trimming and J lost 13 bases, with 18 bases between them. V is TRBV5-6 and J is TRBJ1-6; tentatively, D is TRBD1 (6 bases). The receptor was isolated from an adult in good health. The material sequenced was peripheral blood, taken on day 0 of AZD1222 vaccination. The CDR3 spells CASSLTPGHSGPLHF. CDR3 DNA: TGTGCCAGCAGCTTGACCCCGGGACACTCAGGGCCCCTCCACTTT.